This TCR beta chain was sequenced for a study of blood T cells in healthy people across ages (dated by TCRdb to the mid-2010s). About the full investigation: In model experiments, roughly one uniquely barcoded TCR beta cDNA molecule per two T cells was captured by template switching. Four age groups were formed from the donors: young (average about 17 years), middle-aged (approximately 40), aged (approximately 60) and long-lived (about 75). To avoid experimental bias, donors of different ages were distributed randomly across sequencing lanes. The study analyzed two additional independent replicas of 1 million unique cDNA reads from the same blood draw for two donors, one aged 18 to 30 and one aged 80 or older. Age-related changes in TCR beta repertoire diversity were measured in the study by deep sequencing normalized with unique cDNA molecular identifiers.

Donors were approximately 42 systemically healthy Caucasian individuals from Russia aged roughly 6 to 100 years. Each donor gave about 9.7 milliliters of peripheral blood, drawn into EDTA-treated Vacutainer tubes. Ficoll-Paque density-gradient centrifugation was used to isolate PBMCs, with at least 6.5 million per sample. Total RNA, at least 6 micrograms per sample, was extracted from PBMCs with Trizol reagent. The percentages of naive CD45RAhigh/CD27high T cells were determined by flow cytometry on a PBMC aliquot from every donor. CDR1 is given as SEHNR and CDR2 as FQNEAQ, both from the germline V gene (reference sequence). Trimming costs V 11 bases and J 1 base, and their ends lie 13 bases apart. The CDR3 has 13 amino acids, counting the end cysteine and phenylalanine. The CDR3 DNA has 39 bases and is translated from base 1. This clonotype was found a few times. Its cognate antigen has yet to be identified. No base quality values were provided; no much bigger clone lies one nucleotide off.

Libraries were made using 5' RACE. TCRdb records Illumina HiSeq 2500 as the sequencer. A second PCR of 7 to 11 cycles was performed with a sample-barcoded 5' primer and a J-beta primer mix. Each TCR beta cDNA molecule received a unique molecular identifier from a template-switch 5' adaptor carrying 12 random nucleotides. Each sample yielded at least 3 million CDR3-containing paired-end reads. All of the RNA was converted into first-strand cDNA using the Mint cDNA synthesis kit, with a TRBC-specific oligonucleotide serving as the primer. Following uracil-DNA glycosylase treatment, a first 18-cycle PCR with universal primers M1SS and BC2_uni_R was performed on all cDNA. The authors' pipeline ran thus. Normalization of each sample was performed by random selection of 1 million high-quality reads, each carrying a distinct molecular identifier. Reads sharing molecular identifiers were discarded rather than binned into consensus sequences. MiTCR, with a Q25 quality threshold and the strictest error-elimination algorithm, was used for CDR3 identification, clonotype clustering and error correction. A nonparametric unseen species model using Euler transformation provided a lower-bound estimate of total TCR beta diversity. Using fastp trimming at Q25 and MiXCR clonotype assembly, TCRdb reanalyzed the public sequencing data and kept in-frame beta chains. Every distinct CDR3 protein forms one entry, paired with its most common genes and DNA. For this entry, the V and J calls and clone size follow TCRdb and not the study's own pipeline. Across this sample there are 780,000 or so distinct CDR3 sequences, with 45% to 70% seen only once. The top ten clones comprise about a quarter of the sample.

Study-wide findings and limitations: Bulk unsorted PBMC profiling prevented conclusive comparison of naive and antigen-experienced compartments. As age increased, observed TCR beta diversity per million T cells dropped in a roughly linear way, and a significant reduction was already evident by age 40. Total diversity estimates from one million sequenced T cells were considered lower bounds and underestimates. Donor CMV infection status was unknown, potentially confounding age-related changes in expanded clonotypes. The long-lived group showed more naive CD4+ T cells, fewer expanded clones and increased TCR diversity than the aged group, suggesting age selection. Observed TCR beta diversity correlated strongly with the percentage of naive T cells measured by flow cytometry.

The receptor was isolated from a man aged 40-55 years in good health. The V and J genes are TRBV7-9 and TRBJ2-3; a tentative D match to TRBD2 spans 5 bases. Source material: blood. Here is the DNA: TGTGCCGTACTCGGAGGTGGCACAGATACGCAGTATTTT. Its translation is CAVLGGGTDTQYF.